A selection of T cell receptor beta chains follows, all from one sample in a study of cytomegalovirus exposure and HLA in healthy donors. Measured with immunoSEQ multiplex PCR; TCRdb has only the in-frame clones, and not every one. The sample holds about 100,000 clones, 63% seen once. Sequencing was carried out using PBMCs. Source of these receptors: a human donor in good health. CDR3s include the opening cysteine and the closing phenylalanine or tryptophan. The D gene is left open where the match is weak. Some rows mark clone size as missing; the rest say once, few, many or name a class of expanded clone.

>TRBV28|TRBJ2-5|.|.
CASSLVTDFRETQYF
TGTGCCAGCAGTTTAGTTACCGACTTCAGAGAGACCCAGTACTTC
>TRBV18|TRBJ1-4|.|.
CASSPESTTNEKLFF
TGTGCCAGCTCACCAGAGAGTACAACTAATGAAAAACTGTTTTTT
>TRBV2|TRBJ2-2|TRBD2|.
CASGGTSLNTGELFF
TGTGCCAGCGGAGGGACTAGCCTTAACACCGGGGAGCTGTTTTTT
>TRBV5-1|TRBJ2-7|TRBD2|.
CASSQIAGEIYEQYF
TGCGCCAGCAGCCAGATAGCGGGTGAGATCTACGAGCAGTACTTC
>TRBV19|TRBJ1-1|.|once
CASRVEVNTEAFF
TGTGCCAGTAGGGTGGAGGTGAACACTGAAGCTTTCTTT
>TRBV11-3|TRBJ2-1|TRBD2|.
CASAPSGRGVNEQFF
TGTGCCAGCGCACCAAGCGGGAGAGGGGTCAATGAGCAGTTCTTC
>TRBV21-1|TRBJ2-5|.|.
CASSKKVPLQETQYF
TGTGCCAGCAGCAAAAAAGTACCACTCCAAGAGACCCAGTACTTC
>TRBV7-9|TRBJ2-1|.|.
CASSLGGLIYNEQFF
TGTGCCAGCAGCTTAGGGGGACTGATCTACAATGAGCAGTTCTTC
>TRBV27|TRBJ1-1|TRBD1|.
CASSFHRQGEYTEAFF
TGTGCCAGCAGTTTCCATAGACAGGGGGAATACACTGAAGCTTTCTTT
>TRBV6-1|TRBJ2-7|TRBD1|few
CASRSPGTAIYEQYF
TGTGCCAGCAGATCCCCCGGGACAGCAATCTACGAGCAGTACTTC
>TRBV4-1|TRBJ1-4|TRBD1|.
CASSQAIPGQGNEKLFF
TGCGCCAGCAGCCAAGCAATTCCGGGACAGGGAAATGAAAAACTGTTTTTT
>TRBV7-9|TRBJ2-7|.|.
CASSLPVTGSSYEQYF
TGTGCCAGCAGCTTACCCGTGACAGGTAGCTCCTACGAGCAGTACTTC
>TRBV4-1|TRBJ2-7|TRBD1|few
CASSQQWDSTYEQYF
TGCGCCAGCAGCCAACAATGGGACAGTACCTACGAGCAGTACTTC
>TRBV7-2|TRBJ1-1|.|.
CASSLPRTGGVANTEAFF
TGTGCCAGCAGCTTACCCCGAACTGGGGGCGTAGCGAACACTGAAGCTTTCTTT
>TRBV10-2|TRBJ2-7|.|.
CASSVPREYEQYF
TGCGCCAGCAGTGTCCCGCGCGAGTACGAGCAGTACTTC
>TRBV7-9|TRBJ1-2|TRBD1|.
CASSLRSGQGAYGYTF
TGTGCCAGCAGCTTAAGGTCGGGACAGGGTGCCTATGGCTACACCTTC
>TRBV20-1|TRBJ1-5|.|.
CSAQQGQPQHF
TGCAGTGCTCAGCAGGGTCAGCCCCAGCATTTT
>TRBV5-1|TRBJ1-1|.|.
CASSLKGVSTEAFF
TGCGCCAGCAGCTTGAAAGGGGTTTCTACTGAAGCTTTCTTT
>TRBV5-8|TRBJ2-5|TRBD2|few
CASSFVTGGKQETQYF
TGTGCCAGCAGCTTCGTAACCGGGGGGAAGCAAGAGACCCAGTACTTC
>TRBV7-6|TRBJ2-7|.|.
CASSLDDQGVDEQYF
TGTGCCAGCAGCTTGGATGATCAAGGGGTTGACGAGCAGTACTTC
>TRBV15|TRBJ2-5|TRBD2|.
CATSRDGSGRETQYF
TGTGCCACCAGCAGAGATGGGAGCGGGAGGGAGACCCAGTACTTC
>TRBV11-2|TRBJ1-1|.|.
CASSPWGGEAGQTEAFF
TGTGCCAGCAGCCCATGGGGGGGGGAGGCAGGGCAGACTGAAGCTTTCTTT
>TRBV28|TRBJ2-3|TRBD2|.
CASSSPSGTGTDTQYF
TGTGCCAGCAGTTCCCCTAGCGGGACCGGCACAGATACGCAGTATTTT
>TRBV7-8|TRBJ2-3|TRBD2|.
CASSLALAGGTDTQYF
TGTGCCAGCAGCTTAGCGCTAGCGGGAGGGACAGATACGCAGTATTTT
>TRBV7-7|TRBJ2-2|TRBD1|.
CASSSYRQGAGELFF
TGTGCTAGCAGCAGCTATAGACAGGGCGCCGGGGAGCTGTTTTTT
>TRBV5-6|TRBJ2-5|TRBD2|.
CASSLAIAGEVKEETQYF
TGTGCCAGCAGCTTGGCCATAGCGGGAGAGGTTAAAGAAGAGACCCAGTACTTC
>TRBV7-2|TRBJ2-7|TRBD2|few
CASSPPGLVSAQYF
TGTGCCAGCAGCCCGCCGGGACTAGTAAGCGCGCAGTACTTC
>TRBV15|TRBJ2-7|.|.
CATSRGPYYEQYF
TGTGCCACCAGCAGAGGCCCCTACTACGAGCAGTACTTC
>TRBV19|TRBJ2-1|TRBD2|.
CASSGTSGSNEQFF
TGTGCCAGTAGTGGGACTAGCGGGAGTAATGAGCAGTTCTTC
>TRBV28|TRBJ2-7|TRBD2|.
CASSLAGGGSYEQYF
TGTGCCAGCAGTTTAGCGGGAGGGGGCTCCTACGAGCAGTACTTC
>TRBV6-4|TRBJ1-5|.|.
CASSLDPGQPQHF
TGTGCCAGCAGTCTTGACCCGGGGCAGCCCCAGCATTTT
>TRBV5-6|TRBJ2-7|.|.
CASSSGLLYEQYF
TGTGCCAGCAGCTCTGGCCTCCTCTACGAGCAGTACTTC
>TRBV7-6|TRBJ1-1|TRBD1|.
CASSLAGTGEFSRSSEAFF
TGTGCCAGCAGCTTAGCCGGGACAGGAGAATTTTCGAGGTCCTCTGAAGCTTTCTTT
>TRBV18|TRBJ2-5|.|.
CASSRGSVGGRETQYF
TGTGCCAGCTCACGCGGTTCGGTCGGGGGGCGTGAGACCCAGTACTTC
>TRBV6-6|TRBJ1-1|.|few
CASTITSSGDTEAFF
TGTGCCAGCACTATTACCTCGTCGGGGGACACTGAAGCTTTCTTT
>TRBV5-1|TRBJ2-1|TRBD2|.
CASSLWTSGSRSHYNEQFF
TGCGCCAGCAGCCTCTGGACTAGCGGGAGCAGAAGCCATTACAATGAGCAGTTCTTC
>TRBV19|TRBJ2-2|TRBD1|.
CASSVPGQGLLIDTGELFF
TGTGCCAGTAGTGTGCCGGGACAGGGCTTGTTGATAGACACCGGGGAGCTGTTTTTT
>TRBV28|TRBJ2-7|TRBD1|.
CASSLFGGQGREQYF
TGTGCCAGCAGTTTATTCGGGGGACAGGGGAGGGAGCAGTACTTC
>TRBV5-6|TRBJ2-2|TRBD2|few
CASSHQRESDTGELFF
TGTGCCAGCAGCCATCAGCGGGAGTCGGACACCGGGGAGCTGTTTTTT
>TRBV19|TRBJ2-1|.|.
CASSRGQGGGNEQFF
TGTGCCAGTAGTAGAGGGCAGGGCGGAGGGAATGAGCAGTTCTTC
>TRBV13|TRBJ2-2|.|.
CASSLSVLANTGELFF
TGTGCCAGCAGCTTATCGGTCTTGGCGAACACCGGGGAGCTGTTTTTT
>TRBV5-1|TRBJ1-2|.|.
CASSLTQGNYGYTF
TGCGCCAGCAGCCTCACACAGGGTAACTATGGCTACACCTTC
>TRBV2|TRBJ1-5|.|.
CASSGYRGAGNQPQHF
TGTGCCAGCAGTGGGTATCGGGGGGCGGGCAATCAGCCCCAGCATTTT
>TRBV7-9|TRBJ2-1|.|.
CASSLSISPLNEQFF
TGTGCCAGCAGCCTGAGCATCTCACCTCTCAATGAGCAGTTCTTC
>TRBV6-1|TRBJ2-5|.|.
CASSVGVQGTQYF
TGTGCCAGCAGTGTCGGAGTCCAAGGGACCCAGTACTTC
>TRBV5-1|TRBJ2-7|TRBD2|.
CASSSIAGVFHEQYF
TGCGCCAGCAGCTCCATAGCGGGAGTCTTCCACGAGCAGTACTTC
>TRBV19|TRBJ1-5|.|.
CASSSLSGNQPQHF
TGTGCCAGTAGTAGTTTGTCCGGCAATCAGCCCCAGCATTTT
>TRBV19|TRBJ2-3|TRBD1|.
CASSIGQGLTADTQYF
TGTGCCAGTAGTATTGGACAGGGTTTGACAGCAGATACGCAGTATTTT
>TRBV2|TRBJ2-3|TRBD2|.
CASRAPGLAGGPEGTDTQYF
TGTGCCAGCAGGGCCCCGGGACTAGCGGGAGGGCCAGAGGGGACAGATACGCAGTATTTT
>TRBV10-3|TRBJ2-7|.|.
CAISELTSSEQYF
TGTGCCATCAGTGAGTTGACTAGTTCCGAGCAGTACTTC
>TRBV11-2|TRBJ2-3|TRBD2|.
CASSYLSGRTDTQYF
TGTGCCAGCAGTTACCTTAGCGGGAGGACAGATACGCAGTATTTT
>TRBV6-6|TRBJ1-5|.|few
CASSYSAGVGQPQHF
TGTGCCAGCAGTTACTCGGCAGGGGTCGGTCAGCCCCAGCATTTT
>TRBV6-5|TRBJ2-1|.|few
CASSSGREKVYNEQFF
TGTGCCAGCAGTTCGGGCCGGGAGAAAGTCTACAATGAGCAGTTCTTC
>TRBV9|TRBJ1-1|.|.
CASSVQGQNTEAFF
TGTGCCAGCAGCGTACAGGGGCAGAACACTGAAGCTTTCTTT
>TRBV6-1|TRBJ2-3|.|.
CASSGSYASTDTQYF
TGTGCCAGCAGCGGGTCTTACGCTAGCACAGATACGCAGTATTTT
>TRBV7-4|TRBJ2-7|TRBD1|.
CASFLGQGGSYEQYF
TGTGCCAGCTTCCTGGGACAGGGAGGTTCCTACGAGCAGTACTTC